Listed below are T cell receptor beta chains from one sample, sequenced in a study of T-cell memory formation after mild COVID-19. TCRdb used MiXCR to reprocess the 5' RACE reads, holding one entry per CDR3 protein. The profile shows fewer than 250,000 distinct CDR3 sequences, approximately 15% of them singletons. The material sequenced was PBMCs or a T cell subset sorted from them (not recorded which). The receptors shown here come from an adult woman who had mild COVID-19 (a few samples of this study predate the infection). Cell type and time point are not known. The CDR3 runs from the conserved cysteine through the conserved F or W. A D gene is named only where the DNA matches it firmly. Only some rows state a clone size, as once, few, many or a class for expanded clones.

cdr3_aa cdr3_nt j_call clone_size cdr3_length d_call v_call
CSVGGFGYNEQFF TGCAGCGTTGGGGGGTTTGGGTACAATGAGCAGTTCTTC TRBJ2-1 few 13 . TRBV29-1
CASSPRDGLSPLHF TGTGCCAGCAGCCCTCGGGACGGACTTTCACCCCTCCACTTT TRBJ1-6 few 14 . TRBV9
CASSGLAGAPNEQYF TGCGCCAGCAGCGGACTAGCGGGGGCCCCTAACGAGCAGTACTTC TRBJ2-7 few 15 TRBD2 TRBV5-1
CAISEGGGNQPQHF TGTGCCATCAGTGAAGGGGGTGGCAATCAGCCCCAGCATTTT TRBJ1-5 few 14 . TRBV10-3
CASRLLPSDGYTF TGTGCCAGCAGGCTTCTCCCCTCGGATGGCTACACCTTC TRBJ1-2 . 13 . TRBV6-2/TRBV6-3
CSVGGYGYTF TGCAGCGTTGGTGGCTATGGCTACACCTTC TRBJ1-2 . 10 . TRBV29-1
CSAARTGRAYEQYF TGCAGTGCTGCTAGGACAGGGAGAGCCTACGAGCAGTACTTC TRBJ2-7 few 14 TRBD1 TRBV20-1
CASSNTGPTDTQYF TGTGCCAGCTCAAACACAGGACCCACAGATACGCAGTATTTT TRBJ2-3 . 14 . TRBV18
CASSLDRILDGYTF TGCGCCAGCAGCTTGGATAGGATCCTAGATGGCTACACCTTC TRBJ1-2 . 14 . TRBV5-1
CSAGTGGNEQYF TGCAGTGCCGGGACAGGGGGCAACGAGCAGTACTTC TRBJ2-7 once 12 TRBD1 TRBV29-1
CASKFRHSTDTQYF TGTGCCAGCAAGTTCCGGCACAGCACAGATACGCAGTATTTT TRBJ2-3 few 14 . TRBV12-3/TRBV12-4
CATSDPSGPKGGYTF TGTGCCACCAGTGATCCCTCCGGGCCCAAAGGAGGCTACACCTTC TRBJ1-2 . 15 . TRBV24-1
CSARGQLNQPQHF TGCAGTGCTAGAGGGCAGCTTAATCAGCCCCAGCATTTT TRBJ1-5 . 13 . TRBV20-1
CASSDTGLATNNEQFF TGTGCCAGCAGTGACACGGGACTAGCGACCAACAATGAGCAGTTCTTC TRBJ2-1 . 16 TRBD2 TRBV25-1
CASRPGTSAHNEQFF TGTGCCAGCAGACCCGGGACTAGCGCTCACAATGAGCAGTTCTTC TRBJ2-1 . 15 TRBD2 TRBV7-9
CASSESGRTDTQYF TGTGCCAGCAGCGAGTCGGGACGCACAGATACGCAGTATTTT TRBJ2-3 few 14 . TRBV9
CASSETRTANTGELFF TGTGCCAGCAGTGAGACCCGGACAGCCAACACCGGGGAGCTGTTTTTT TRBJ2-2 . 16 . TRBV25-1
CASSLQGSGEQFF TGTGCCAGCAGCTTACAGGGATCCGGTGAGCAGTTCTTC TRBJ2-1 . 13 . TRBV7-2
CASSLLGGGIPETQYF TGTGCCAGCAGCTTATTAGGCGGGGGGATCCCAGAGACCCAGTACTTC TRBJ2-5 . 16 TRBD2 TRBV7-3
CASRRGQVDNSPLHF TGCGCCAGCAGAAGGGGACAGGTCGATAATTCACCCCTCCACTTT TRBJ1-6 many 15 TRBD1 TRBV5-1
CASSPPNRGRGEQYF TGTGCCAGCAGTCCCCCGAACAGGGGTCGCGGCGAGCAGTACTTC TRBJ2-7 few 15 TRBD1 TRBV12-3/TRBV12-4
CAISVALAPSTDTQYF TGTGCCATCAGTGTCGCTCTAGCGCCTAGCACAGATACGCAGTATTTT TRBJ2-3 few 16 . TRBV10-3
CASSWRPSGGAPNEQFF TGTGCCAGCAGCTGGAGGCCTAGCGGGGGGGCCCCCAATGAGCAGTTCTTC TRBJ2-1 few 17 TRBD2 TRBV7-9
CASSSDMTGGTTWSSPLHF TGCGCCAGCAGCTCAGATATGACAGGGGGCACAACCTGGTCTTCACCCCTCCACTTT TRBJ1-6 few 19 TRBD1 TRBV5-1
CAAKGGLDTQYF TGTGCCGCCAAGGGAGGTCTCGATACGCAGTATTTT TRBJ2-3 few 12 . TRBV10-3
CASSQRYRGTEAFF TGTGCCAGCAGCCAACGGTACCGGGGCACTGAAGCTTTCTTT TRBJ1-1 few 14 . TRBV3-1
CSARDSGQGWNTEAFF TGCAGTGCTAGAGACTCAGGGCAGGGTTGGAACACTGAAGCTTTCTTT TRBJ1-1 few 16 . TRBV20-1
CASSLAGRAGTDTQYF TGCGCCAGCAGCTTGGCGGGGAGGGCCGGCACAGATACGCAGTATTTT TRBJ2-3 . 16 TRBD2 TRBV5-1
CASSPGVRGDGYTF TGTGCCAGCAGCCCAGGGGTCAGGGGCGACGGCTACACCTTC TRBJ1-2 few 14 . TRBV28
CATSDATTQYF TGTGCCACCAGTGATGCTACAACCCAGTACTTC TRBJ2-5 few 11 . TRBV24-1
CASSLGTPVSGEQYF TGCGCCAGCAGCTTAGGGACCCCTGTTTCGGGTGAGCAGTACTTC TRBJ2-7 . 15 . TRBV5-1
CASSAWTANTEAFF TGCGCCAGCAGCGCCTGGACAGCAAACACTGAAGCTTTCTTT TRBJ1-1 few 14 . TRBV5-1
CASSHHLRDRPKSSRGTEAFF TGTGCCAGCAGCCATCATTTACGGGACAGGCCTAAATCGAGCCGGGGGACTGAAGCTTTCTTT TRBJ1-1 . 21 TRBD1 TRBV7-2
CASSKSREYNEQFF TGTGCCAGCAGCAAATCCCGGGAGTACAATGAGCAGTTCTTC TRBJ2-1 . 14 . TRBV5-4
CASSPGLAGGNTQYF TGTGCCAGCAGCCCGGGACTAGCGGGAGGCAATACGCAGTATTTT TRBJ2-3 few 15 TRBD2 TRBV7-9
CASSPRTVSSYNEQFF TGTGCCAGCAGTCCCCGGACAGTATCCTCCTACAATGAGCAGTTCTTC TRBJ2-1 many 16 . TRBV12-3/TRBV12-4
CASSYSLSGNQPQHF TGTGCCAGCAGTTACAGCCTCAGCGGCAATCAGCCCCAGCATTTT TRBJ1-5 many 15 . TRBV6-5
CASSPGYNEQFF TGTGCCAGCAGTCCGGGTTACAATGAGCAGTTCTTC TRBJ2-1 many 12 . TRBV3-1
CASSLGHRDSSYGYTF TGCGCCAGCAGCTTGGGCCACCGGGACAGTTCTTACGGCTACACCTTC TRBJ1-2 many 16 TRBD1 TRBV5-1